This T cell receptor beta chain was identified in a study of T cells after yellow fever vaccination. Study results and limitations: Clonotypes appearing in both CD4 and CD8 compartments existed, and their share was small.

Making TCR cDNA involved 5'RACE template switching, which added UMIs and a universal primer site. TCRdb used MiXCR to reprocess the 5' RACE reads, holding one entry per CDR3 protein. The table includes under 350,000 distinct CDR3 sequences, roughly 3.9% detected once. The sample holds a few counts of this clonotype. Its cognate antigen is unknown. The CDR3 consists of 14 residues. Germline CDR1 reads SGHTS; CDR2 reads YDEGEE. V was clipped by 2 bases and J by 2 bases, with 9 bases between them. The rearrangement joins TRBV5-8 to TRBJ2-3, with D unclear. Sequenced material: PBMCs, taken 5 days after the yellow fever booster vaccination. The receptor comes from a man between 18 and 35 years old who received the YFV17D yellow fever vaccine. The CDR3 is CASSFRPATDTQYF. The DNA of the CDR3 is TGTGCCAGCAGCTTTAGGCCAGCCACAGATACGCAGTATTTT.